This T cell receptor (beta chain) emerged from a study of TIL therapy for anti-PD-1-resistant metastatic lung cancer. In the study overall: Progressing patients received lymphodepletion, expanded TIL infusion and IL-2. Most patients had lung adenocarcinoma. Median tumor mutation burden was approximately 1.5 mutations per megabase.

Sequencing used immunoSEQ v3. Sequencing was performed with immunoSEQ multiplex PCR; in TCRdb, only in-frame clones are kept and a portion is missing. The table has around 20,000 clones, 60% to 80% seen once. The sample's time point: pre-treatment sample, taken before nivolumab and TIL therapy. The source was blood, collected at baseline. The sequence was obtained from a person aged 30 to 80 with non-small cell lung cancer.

CDR3 sequence reads: CATSRSLQETQYF. The CDR3 nucleotides read TGTGCCACCAGCAGGTCCTTACAAGAGACCCAGTACTTC. The J gene is TRBJ2-5, the V gene TRBV15; D is unresolved. This CDR3 is built from 13 residues. V was clipped by 3 bases and J by 2 bases, with 7 bases between them. CDR1 and CDR2 from the germline V gene are LNHNV and YYDKDF (reference sequence).